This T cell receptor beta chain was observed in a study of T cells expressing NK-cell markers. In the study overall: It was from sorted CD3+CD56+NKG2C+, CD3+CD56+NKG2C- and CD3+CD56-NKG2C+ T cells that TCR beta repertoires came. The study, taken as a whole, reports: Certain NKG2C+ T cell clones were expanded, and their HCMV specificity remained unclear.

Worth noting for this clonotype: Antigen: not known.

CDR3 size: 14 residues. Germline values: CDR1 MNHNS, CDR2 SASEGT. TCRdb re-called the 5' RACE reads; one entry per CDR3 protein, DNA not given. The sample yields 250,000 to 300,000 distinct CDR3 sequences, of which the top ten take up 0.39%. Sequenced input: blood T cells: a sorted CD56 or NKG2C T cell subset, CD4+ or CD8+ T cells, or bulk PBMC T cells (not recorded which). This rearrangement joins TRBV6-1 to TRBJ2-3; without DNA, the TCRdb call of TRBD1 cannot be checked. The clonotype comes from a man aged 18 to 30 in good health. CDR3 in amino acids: CASSREKGLDTQYF.